This record looks at one T cell receptor (beta chain) sequence and its context. It has no known antigen specificity. Nothing much larger sits one base from this clone, and base qualities are not available. Library prep was done by the immunoSEQ multiplex PCR assay. High-throughput TCR-beta CDR3 sequencing of genomic DNA from most patients was performed by Adaptive Biotechnologies. Turning to the authors' computational methods: TCR sequencing data were retrieved from Adaptive's ImmunoSEQ software for 18 patients, whereas a few other patients were processed with MiXCR and VDJtools. CDR3 nucleotide sequences shared by donor and recipient were removed because the origin of these sequences could not be assigned. At least 2-fold expansion over unstimulated cells and a minimum CFSE-low frequency of 0.002% (template counts) or 0.001% (read counts) were required for clones to be classified as alloreactive. Clones were considered mappable if detected in sequenced pre-transplant spleen, lymph node, or MLR CFSE-low populations of the donor or recipient. The cumulative frequency of alloreactive clones was calculated as a percentage of all sequences, weighted by copy number. TCRdb re-hosts the immuneACCESS table, in-frame sequences only. Its copies lack some clones; in the studies checked, an unresolved V gene accounts for under half of them, and the cause for the rest is not known. That table furnishes V, J and clone size, whereas the DNA furnished D and trimming. The sample table contains under 40,000 clones; only one count was recorded for around 94% of them. 0.76% of the sample lies in the top ten.

Taken from cysteine to phenylalanine, the CDR3 has 15 residues. Just the 45-base CDR3 DNA is kept, in frame starting at base 1. V is shortened by 3 bases, J by 2 bases, and the region joining them spans 14 bases. The germline V gene gives CDR1 as MNHNS and CDR2 as SASEGT. This record comes from a study of graft-versus-host responses after intestinal transplantation (dated by TCRdb to the early 2020s). General notes on the study: The transplants that recipients got were multivisceral, liver-intestinal, or isolated intestinal. Instead of going to the commercial service, samples from a few later patients were sequenced in-house on an Illumina MiSeq and processed with MiXCR. Donor T cell macrochimerism was defined as a peak of at least 4% donor T cells among recipient peripheral blood mononuclear cells. After intestinal transplantation, graft-versus-host and host-versus-graft alloreactive T cell clones were followed in the graft, circulation and bone marrow using bulk TCR-beta CDR3 sequencing. Of the 20 to 25 intestinal transplant recipients enrolled in the cohort, one of whom was a retransplant, 3 patients without pretransplant specimens were excluded. Alloreactive clones were identified by sequencing pre-transplant mixed lymphocyte reaction products and comparing these products with unstimulated pre-transplant donor and recipient T cells. All recipients received anti-thymocyte globulin induction followed by maintenance tacrolimus and steroids for approximately 3 years.

Points the paper makes about the study in general: GvH clones were detected in recipient bone marrow, and some of these GvH clones were observed earlier in ileal mucosa or blood, consistent with an intestinal mucosal origin. The conclusions were limited by the relatively low number and heterogeneity of the intestinal transplant patients. Early after transplant, declines in HvG clones were associated with peak levels of circulating GvH clones. High GvH to HvG T cell clonal ratios were observed in the allografts of patients with donor T cell macrochimerism.

Blood samples were collected up to 4 times in the first month after transplant and then at least monthly when available. The sequence came from a human patient who received an intestinal transplant, so some T cells may come from the graft donor. The sequences come from PBMCs, collected 16 days after intestinal transplant. The chain is encoded by TRBV6-1 joined to TRBJ2-7; TRBD1 could be the D gene, as 6 bases match. The CDR3 reads as follows: CASSEFRGQPYEQYF. The sequenced DNA is TGTGCCAGCAGTGAGTTCAGGGGACAACCCTACGAGCAGTACTTC.